The 19 T cell receptor beta chains listed next were all sequenced from one sample in a study of blood T cells in healthy people across ages. Using a J-beta primer mix together with a sample-barcoded 5' primer, a second PCR was run for roughly 6 to 12 cycles. A single record per CDR3 protein comes from TCRdb applying MiXCR to the 5' RACE reads. Of roughly 800,000 distinct CDR3 sequences in the sample, about three fifths are singletons; the top ten hold 20% to 25%. Sequenced sample: blood. These receptors were taken from a man aged 30 to 39 in good health.

The rearrangement uses TRBV5-1 and TRBJ2-5; D is unresolved. The germline CDR1 and CDR2 sequences are SGHRS and YFSETQ. The V end lost 0 bases, the J end lost 7 bases, and 10 bases lay between the germline ends. This CDR3 is built from 13 residues. CDR3 DNA: TGCGCCAGCAGCTTGGATGGAATGGGGACCCAGTACTTC. Translation gives CASSLDGMGTQYF.

V usage is TRBV12-3 or TRBV12-4 and J usage is TRBJ2-1; 11 bases line up with TRBD2. This CDR3 comprises 16 residues. V shed 6 bases and J 0 bases; nucleotides not matched to a gene: 4. DNA for the CDR3: TGTGCCAGCAGAGATACTAGCGGGGGCTCCTACAATGAGCAGTTCTTC. Encoded protein: CASRDTSGGSYNEQFF.

The V and J genes are TRBV9 and TRBJ2-7; 9 bases fit TRBD1. Germline V lookup: CDR1 SGDLS, CDR2 YYNGEE. This CDR3 spans 14 amino acids. After removal of 3 bases from V and 6 bases from J, the junction contained 7 bases not matched to a gene. The CDR3 protein is CASSGKGQGLEQYF. CDR3 DNA sequence: TGTGCCAGCAGCGGGAAAGGACAGGGGCTCGAGCAGTACTTC.

The CDR3 region is CASSQAGVNTEAFF. The DNA of the CDR3 is TGTGCCAGCAGCCAAGCGGGCGTGAACACTGAAGCTTTCTTT. This chain uses TRBV4-2 with TRBJ1-1; the D is unclear. V was pared by 1 base and J by 0 bases, with 6 bases between. CDR1 and CDR2 from the germline V gene are LGHNA and YNFKEQ. There are 14 residues in the CDR3.

V gene TRBV7-2 combines with J gene TRBJ2-3; a weak D match, TRBD2 (6 bases). The CDR3 spans 14 residues. Per the germline V gene, CDR1 is SGHTA and CDR2 is FQGNSA. The germline V and J ends were trimmed by 2 bases and 3 bases, with 9 bases remaining between them. The chain's CDR3 is CASSLRAGTDTQYF. The CDR3 coding sequence is TGTGCCAGCAGCTTACGGGCGGGAACAGATACGCAGTATTTT.

This clonotype was observed a few times. The chain is built from TRBV25-1 and TRBJ2-7; TRBD2 matches 10 bases. The V gene's germline CDR1 is MGHDK and CDR2 SYGVNS. The CDR3 totals 15 residues. V lost 4 bases and J lost 4; bases outside the gene matches: 7. CDR3 sequence: CASSGSTSGLYEQYF. CDR3 sequence (DNA): TGTGCCAGCAGTGGCTCGACTAGCGGGCTATACGAGCAGTACTTC.

As DNA, the CDR3 is TGTGCCAGCAGTGAACGGCGTTCTGGGGCCAACGTCCTGACTTTC. Translated, it gives CASSERRSGANVLTF. The V call is TRBV6-1, the J call TRBJ2-6, with unresolved D. The CDR3 length is 15 residues. Per the germline V gene, CDR1 is MNHNS and CDR2 is SASEGT. The V end lost 2 bases, the J end lost 1 base, and 6 bases lay between the germline ends.

This sequence joins TRBV29-1 and TRBJ1-2; maybe TRBD1 (5 bases). The CDR3 sequence is 15 residues long. V shed 5 bases and J shed 5 bases, with 21 bases lying between them. Germline V gene lookup returns CDR1 SQVTM and CDR2 ANQGSEA. CDR3 in DNA: TGCAGCGTTCGGGGGGACTCAACTCAGTGGTATGGCTACACCTTC. Amino acids: CSVRGDSTQWYGYTF.

In this sample, this clonotype turned up a few times. J is TRBJ2-3 and V is TRBV9; unclear D gene. Trimming took 2 bases from V and 0 from J, leaving 4 bases between them. The germline gives CDR1 SGDLS, CDR2 YYNGEE. The CDR3 extends over 13 amino acids. The DNA for the CDR3 is TGTGCCAGCAGCGTTGGCAGCACAGATACGCAGTATTTT. It translates to CASSVGSTDTQYF.

On this clonotype itself: Mismatch with germline at one junction end may stem from a read error. V gene TRBV6-5 combines with J gene TRBJ2-7, with a weak D call TRBD1 (5 bases). Germline-derived CDR1 and CDR2 are MNHEY and SVGAGI. The CDR3 sequence is 15 residues long. CDR3 loop: CASSKTASSSCEQYF. The CDR3 nucleotides are TGTGCCAGCAGTAAGACAGCGTCGAGCTCCTGCGAGCAGTACTTC.

This clonotype was counted between two and nine times. This chain joins TRBV4-3 and TRBJ2-5, with D perhaps being TRBD1 or TRBD2 (5 bases each). The J call may be wrong; the DNA end is better matched by TRBJ2-7. The V gene's germline CDR1 is LGHNA and CDR2 YSLEER. CDR3 length equals 14 residues. This chain's CDR3 is CASSQAQGRDEQYF. As DNA, the CDR3 is TGCGCCAGCAGCCAAGCGCAGGGACGAGACGAGCAGTACTTC.

This clonotype was picked up a small number of times. This chain links TRBV10-3 with TRBJ2-7; the match to TRBD1 covers 10 bases. CDR1 ENHRY and CDR2 SYGVKD come from the germline V gene. The CDR3 contains 13 residues. V lost 11 bases, J lost 0 bases, and 4 bases stayed unmatched. DNA for the CDR3: TGTGCCGTCGGGACAGGGGACTCCTACGAGCAGTACTTC. Translation gives CAVGTGDSYEQYF.

This chain connects TRBV28 to TRBJ2-7; 9 bases are shared with TRBD2. The CDR3 loop spans 16 amino acids. Germline values: CDR1 MDHEN, CDR2 SYDVKM. V gave up 3 bases and J gave up 7 bases; unmatched junction bases: 13. The DNA for the CDR3 is TGTGCCAGCAGTTTCCTAGCGGGGTCACCCTACAATGAGCAGTACTTC. Protein sequence: CASSFLAGSPYNEQYF.

This clonotype appeared a few times. Here the CDR3 reads CASSQDPPEQFF. In DNA form, the CDR3 reads TGTGCCAGCAGCCAAGATCCCCCTGAGCAGTTCTTC. The J gene is TRBJ2-1, the V gene TRBV4-2, with D uncertain. The length of the CDR3 is 12 residues. CDR1 and CDR2 from the germline V gene are LGHNA and YNFKEQ. V was shortened by 0 bases and J by 9 bases, with 6 bases between the two germline ends.

The rearrangement joins TRBV5-1 to TRBJ2-7; weak D call: TRBD2 (6 bases). This CDR3 has 17 amino acids. V was pared by 0 bases and J by 2 bases, with 18 bases between. The germline V gene encodes CDR1 SGHRS and CDR2 YFSETQ. The CDR3 nucleotides are TGCGCCAGCAGCTTGGGGAAAGAAACGGGACTCGCCTACGAGCAGTACTTC. This gives the protein CASSLGKETGLAYEQYF.

This clonotype came up a few times. CDR3 protein: CASSFVGGSLDEQYF. The CDR3 DNA is TGTGCCAGCAGCTTCGTCGGCGGTTCACTTGACGAGCAGTACTTC. The V gene is TRBV5-4, the J gene TRBJ2-7; D remains unclear. Germline V CDR1 and CDR2: SGHNT, YYREEE (reference sequence). The V end was cut by 2 bases, the J end by 5 bases, with 17 bases between. The CDR3 contains 15 residues.

The chain is built from TRBV20-1 and TRBJ1-6; no clear D. V was trimmed by 3 bases and J by 9 bases, leaving 12 bases between them. The CDR3 has 13 residues. From germline, CDR1 is DFQATT and CDR2 SNEGSKA (reference sequence). In DNA, the CDR3 is TGCAGTGCTAGTCCCAACTCGGGTTCACCCCTCCACTTT. Translated, it gives CSASPNSGSPLHF.

This sequence joins TRBV28 and TRBJ2-5; D is uncertain. The CDR3 is made up of 14 amino acids. V shed 4 bases and J shed 5 bases, with 14 bases lying between them. Germline V gene data show CDR1 as MDHEN and CDR2 as SYDVKM. The DNA of the CDR3 is TGTGCCAGCAGTTCGGGTCCCGAGAGGGAGACCCAGTACTTC. Translated: CASSSGPERETQYF.

This clonotype was picked up a small number of times. This rearrangement joins TRBV7-2 to TRBJ2-3; 7 nucleotides align to TRBD1. Germline assignment: CDR1 SGHTA and CDR2 FQGNSA. Germline trimming cut 5 bases from V and 2 bases from J; bases unmatched to any gene: 7. The CDR3 has 15 residues. As DNA, the CDR3 is TGTGCCAGCAGCGCACAGGGGCTAGCCACAGATACGCAGTATTTT. Its protein product is CASSAQGLATDTQYF.